This TCR beta chain was profiled in a study of cytomegalovirus exposure and HLA in healthy donors. Primers for the PCR totalled 60 Vbeta and 13 Jbeta. Produced via immunoSEQ multiplex PCR; TCRdb's table is partial and in-frame only. Of around 120,000 clones in the sample, over 65% are singletons; the top ten hold 2.7%. Source material: PBMCs. The sequence was collected from a woman in her forties in good health and CMV-seropositive.

The CDR3 sequence is CASSGDRGGDTEAFF. CDR3 nucleotide sequence: TGCGCCAGCAGTGGGGACAGGGGAGGGGACACTGAAGCTTTCTTT. The chain uses TRBV10-1 and TRBJ1-1, with TRBD1 matching 10 bases. J lost 3 bases, V lost 4 bases, and 5 bases had no gene match. The CDR3 loop spans 15 amino acids. The germline V gene encodes CDR1 WNHNN and CDR2 SYGVQD (reference sequence).